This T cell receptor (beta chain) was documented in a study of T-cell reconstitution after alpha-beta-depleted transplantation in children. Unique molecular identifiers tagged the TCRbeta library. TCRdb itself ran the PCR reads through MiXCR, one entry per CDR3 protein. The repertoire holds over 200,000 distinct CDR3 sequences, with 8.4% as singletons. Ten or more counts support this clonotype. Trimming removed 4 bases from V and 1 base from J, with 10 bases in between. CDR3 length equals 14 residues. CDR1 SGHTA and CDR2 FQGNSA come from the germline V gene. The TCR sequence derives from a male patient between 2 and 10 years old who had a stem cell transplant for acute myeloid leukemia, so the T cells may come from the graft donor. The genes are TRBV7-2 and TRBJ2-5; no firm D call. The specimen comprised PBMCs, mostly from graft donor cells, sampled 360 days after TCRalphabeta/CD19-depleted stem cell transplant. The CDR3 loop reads CASSSGSLQETQYF. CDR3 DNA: TGTGCCAGCAGCTCTGGTAGCCTCCAAGAGACCCAGTACTTC.